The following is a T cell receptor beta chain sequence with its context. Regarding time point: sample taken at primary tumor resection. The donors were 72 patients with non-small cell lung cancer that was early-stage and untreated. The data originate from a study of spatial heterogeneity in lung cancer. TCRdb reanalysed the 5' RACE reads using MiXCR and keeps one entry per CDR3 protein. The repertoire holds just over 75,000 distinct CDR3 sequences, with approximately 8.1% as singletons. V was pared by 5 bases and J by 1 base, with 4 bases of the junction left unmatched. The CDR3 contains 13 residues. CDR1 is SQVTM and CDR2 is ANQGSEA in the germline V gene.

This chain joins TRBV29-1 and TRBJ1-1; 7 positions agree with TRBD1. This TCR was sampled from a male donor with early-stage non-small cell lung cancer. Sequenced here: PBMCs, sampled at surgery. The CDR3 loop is CSVSRDRNTEAFF. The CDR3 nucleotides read TGCAGCGTTTCTCGGGACAGGAACACTGAAGCTTTCTTT. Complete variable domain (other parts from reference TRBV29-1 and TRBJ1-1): SAVISQKPSRDICQRGTSLTIQCQVDSQVTMMFWYRQQPGQSLTLIATANQGSEATYESGFVIDKFPISRPNLTFSTLTVSNMSPEDSSIYLCSVSRDRNTEAFFGQGTRLTVV.